This T cell receptor (beta chain) came from a study of blood T cells in healthy people across ages. Study-level points and caveats: Researchers judged that diversity estimates from one million T cells fell short of true values. Both higher diversity and more naive CD4+ cells marked long-lived donors when set against aged donors. Diversity of TCR beta per million T cells declined in a roughly linear way with age.

For the second PCR, which ran for about 7 to 11 cycles, a sample-barcoded 5' primer and a J-beta primer mix were used. A single record per CDR3 protein comes from TCRdb applying MiXCR to the 5' RACE reads. The table lists 650,000 to 1,000,000 distinct CDR3 sequences, about 37% of them singletons. Remarks on this clonotype: Its specificity is not known.

With 3 bases removed from V and 4 bases from J, the gap between germline ends came to 9 bases. The CDR3 length is 12 residues. The germline V gene has CDR1 SQVTM and CDR2 ANQGSEA. What was sequenced was blood. The chain links TRBV29-1 to TRBJ1-1; no firm D call. This sequence originates from a man aged 18 to 35 in good health. CDR3 in amino acids: CSVEEGITEAFF. DNA of the CDR3: TGCAGCGTTGAGGAGGGAATCACTGAAGCTTTCTTT.